These 3 T cell receptor beta chains were all obtained from the same sample, sequenced in a study of response to subunit inactivated influenza vaccine. TCRdb re-derived calls from the RT-PCR reads in MiXCR, one entry per CDR3 protein. This table holds hundreds of thousands of distinct CDR3 sequences, approximately 7.6% found once. The sample consisted of PBMCs from blood, taken less than 25 months after vaccination. These receptors came from a man between 50 and 70 years old who received an inactivated influenza vaccine.

This clonotype was detected many times. This sequence joins TRBV4-3 and TRBJ1-6; perhaps TRBD1 as D (5 bases). Trimming took 0 bases from V and 12 from J, leaving 12 bases between them. From germline, CDR1 is LGHNA and CDR2 YSLEER. This CDR3 comprises 14 residues. The CDR3: CASSQDTGPVPLHF. The CDR3, as DNA: TGCGCCAGCAGCCAAGATACAGGCCCGGTACCCCTCCACTTT.

This clonotype was detected a few times. The rearrangement joins TRBV11-1 to TRBJ2-3; perhaps TRBD2 as D (5 bases). The germline V and J ends were trimmed by 5 bases and 4 bases, with 13 bases remaining between them. The CDR3 runs 14 residues. Germline V gives CDR1 SGHAT, CDR2 FQDESV (reference sequence). CDR3 DNA: TGTGCCAGCAGCCCGGTCGGGAACTCAGATACGCAGTATTTT. Its protein product is CASSPVGNSDTQYF.

This chain joins TRBV28 and TRBJ1-2; D unclear. With 5 bases removed from V and 4 bases from J, the gap between germline ends came to 5 bases. Germline V gene lookup returns CDR1 MDHEN and CDR2 SYDVKM. The CDR3 length is 11 residues. The CDR3 nucleotides read TGTGCCAGCAGTCAAAGCTATGGCTACACCTTC. It codes for CASSQSYGYTF.